This TCR beta chain was obtained from a study of T cell changes during pregnancy in multiple sclerosis. The assay was immunoSEQ multiplex PCR, and TCRdb's table has in-frame clones only and misses some. The table has 90,000 to 120,000 clones, about 90% seen once. The material sequenced was peripheral blood, taken in the third trimester of pregnancy. The receptor was derived from a female donor in good health, enrolled as a control in a pregnancy study.

The CDR3 nucleotides read TGTGCCTGGAGTGTAAGGGGAACGAACACTGAAGCTTTCTTT. Translation gives CAWSVRGTNTEAFF. The rearrangement uses TRBV30 and TRBJ1-1; tentatively, D is TRBD1 (5 bases). Deletions cut 0 bases from V and 1 base from J, with 9 bases between. Per germline, CDR1 GTSNPN and CDR2 SVGIG (reference sequence). The CDR3 totals 14 residues.